This T cell receptor beta chain was sequenced for a study of a mutant IDH1 vaccine in newly diagnosed glioma. Study context: Onset of vaccination occurred 4-6 weeks following radiotherapy alone, or with temozolomide cycles. Earlier care involved radiotherapy, temozolomide, or both, and the majority received both.

As for this clone: Its antigen is not identified.

The time point denotes: week 35, safety follow-up. All doses held 300 ug of mutant IDH1 20-mer peptide, with topical imiquimod. Unmatched junction bases numbered 8, after V lost 4 bases and J lost 4 bases. Germline CDR1 is SGHTA and CDR2 is FQGNSA. The CDR3 length is 16 residues. Some clones are missing from TCRdb's copy, which holds only in-frame ones; the method was immunoSEQ multiplex PCR. The sample lists 35,000 to 55,000 clones, about 86% seen once, with 4.5% to 5.5% in the top ten. The sequenced sample was PBMCs, obtained from a glioma patient whose treatment included an IDH1 peptide vaccine. V is TRBV7-2 and J is TRBJ2-2; 8 positions agree with TRBD1. The receptor's source is a woman aged 40 to 50 with glioma. Some clones in this sample may be carry-over from other donors' samples. The CDR3 is CASSSPTGTGTGELFF. DNA for the CDR3: TGTGCCAGCAGCTCCCCAACCGGGACAGGCACCGGGGAGCTGTTTTTT.